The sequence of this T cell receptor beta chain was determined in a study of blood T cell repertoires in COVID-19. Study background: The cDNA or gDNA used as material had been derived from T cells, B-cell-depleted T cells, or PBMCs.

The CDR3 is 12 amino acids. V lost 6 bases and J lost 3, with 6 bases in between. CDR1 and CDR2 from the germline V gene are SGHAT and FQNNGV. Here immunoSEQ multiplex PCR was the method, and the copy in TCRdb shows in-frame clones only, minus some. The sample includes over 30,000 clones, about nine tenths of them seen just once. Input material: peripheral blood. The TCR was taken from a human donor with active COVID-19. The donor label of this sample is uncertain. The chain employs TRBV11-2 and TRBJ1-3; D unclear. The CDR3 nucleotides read TGTGCCAGCAGGCTATTTGGAAACACCATATATTTT. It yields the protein CASRLFGNTIYF.